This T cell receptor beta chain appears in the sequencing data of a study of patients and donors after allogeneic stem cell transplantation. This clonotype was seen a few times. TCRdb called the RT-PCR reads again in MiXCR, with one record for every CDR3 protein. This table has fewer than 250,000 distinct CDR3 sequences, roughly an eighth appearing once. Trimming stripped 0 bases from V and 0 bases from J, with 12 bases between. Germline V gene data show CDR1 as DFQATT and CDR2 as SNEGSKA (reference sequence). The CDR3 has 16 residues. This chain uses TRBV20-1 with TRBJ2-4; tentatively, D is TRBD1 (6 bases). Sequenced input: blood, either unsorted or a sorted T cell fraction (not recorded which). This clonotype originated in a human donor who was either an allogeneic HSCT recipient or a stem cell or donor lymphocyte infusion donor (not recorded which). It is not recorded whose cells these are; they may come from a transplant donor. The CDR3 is CSARDTGKPAKNIQYF. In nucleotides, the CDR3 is TGCAGTGCTAGAGACACAGGGAAACCAGCCAAAAACATTCAGTACTTC.